Included here is one TCR beta chain sequence, with context. Germline CDR1 MNHEY, CDR2 SMNVEV (reference sequence). V shed 5 bases and J shed 6 bases, with 18 bases lying between them. The CDR3 consists of 15 residues. This entry is derived from a study of T cell responses to AZD1222 COVID-19 vaccine. Assay used: immunoSEQ multiplex PCR; TCRdb lists only in-frame clones, some missing. The sample yields 90,000 to 110,000 clones, approximately 86% seen once. The sequence was obtained from an adult in good health. The chain carries TRBV27 and TRBJ2-3, with D perhaps TRBD1 or TRBD2 (5 bases each). Sample: peripheral blood, taken on day 0 of MenACWY control vaccination. DNA of the CDR3: TGTGCCAGCAGTCCCCTGGGGCTGGGGGTGGATACGCAGTATTTT. The encoded protein is CASSPLGLGVDTQYF.